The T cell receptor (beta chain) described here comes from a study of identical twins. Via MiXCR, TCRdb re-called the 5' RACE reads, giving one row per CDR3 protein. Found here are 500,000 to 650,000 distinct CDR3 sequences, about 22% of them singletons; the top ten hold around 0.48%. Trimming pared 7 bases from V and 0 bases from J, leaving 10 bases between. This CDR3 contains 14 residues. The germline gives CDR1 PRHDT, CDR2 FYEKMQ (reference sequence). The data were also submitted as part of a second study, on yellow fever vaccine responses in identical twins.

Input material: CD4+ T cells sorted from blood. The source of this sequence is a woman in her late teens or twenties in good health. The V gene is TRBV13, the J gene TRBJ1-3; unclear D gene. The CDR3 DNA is TGTGCCAGCAAAGCGCCCTACTCTGGAAACACCATATATTTT. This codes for CASKAPYSGNTIYF.